Below are 29 T cell receptor beta chains sequenced from a single sample in a study of early T cells in non-severe SARS-CoV-2 infection. TCRdb processed the 5' RACE reads anew with MiXCR; each CDR3 protein has one entry. The sample has 69,000 or so distinct CDR3 sequences; 8.5% to 10% are singletons. The source material was whole blood. The receptors were sampled from an adult who was a healthcare worker with PCR-confirmed SARS-CoV-2 infection or an uninfected control (not recorded which).

Many counts were recorded for this clonotype. The CDR3 coding sequence is TGCAGCGCCAGAAAAGGACAGGGGGGACCTGAAGCTTTCTTT. Protein: CSARKGQGGPEAFF. The J gene is TRBJ1-1, the V gene TRBV29-1, with 10 positions matching TRBD1. From germline, CDR1 is SQVTM and CDR2 ANQGSEA. The CDR3 loop spans 14 amino acids. V shed 7 bases and J 6 bases; nucleotides not matched to a gene: 11.

This clonotype was observed a handful of times. The J gene is TRBJ2-7, the V gene TRBV7-3; 12 bases map to TRBD2. This CDR3 contains 15 residues. J was trimmed by 5 bases and V by 4 bases; bases with no gene match: 6. The germline gives CDR1 SGHTA, CDR2 FQGTGA. In nucleotides, the CDR3 is TGTGCCAGCAGCTCCAGGACTAGCGGGATAAACGAGCAGTACTTC. Amino acids: CASSSRTSGINEQYF. Combining the CDR3 with reference TRBV7-3 and TRBJ2-7 gives the whole variable domain GAGVSQTPSNKVTEKGKYVELRCDPISGHTALYWYRQSLGQGPEFLIYFQGTGAADDSGLPNDRFFAVRPEGSVSTLKIQRTERGDSAVYLCASSSRTSGINEQYFGPGTRLTVT.

This rearrangement joins TRBV15 to TRBJ1-1, with 7 bases that match TRBD1. CDR1 is LNHNV and CDR2 is YYDKDF in the germline V gene (reference sequence). The CDR3 has 16 amino acids. The J segment lost 1 base and the V segment lost 4 bases, leaving 9 bases of the junction unmatched. The CDR3 region is CATSKGGTLRNTEAFF. CDR3 nucleotide sequence: TGTGCCACCAGCAAAGGGGGCACCCTAAGGAACACTGAAGCTTTCTTT.

This clonotype was counted between two and nine times. This rearrangement joins TRBV20-1 to TRBJ1-2; the D is unclear. Per the germline V gene, CDR1 is DFQATT and CDR2 is SNEGSKA (reference sequence). The CDR3 totals 13 residues. V lost 4 bases and J 4 bases, leaving 13 bases between the germline ends. CDR3 DNA sequence: TGCAGTGCTATTGATGTGGAGGGCTATGGCTACACCTTC. Its protein is CSAIDVEGYGYTF.

This clonotype was counted a few times. V is TRBV5-4 and J is TRBJ1-6; no clear D. Germline-derived CDR1 and CDR2 are SGHNT and YYREEE (reference sequence). V was trimmed by 0 bases and J by 8 bases, leaving 3 bases between them. The CDR3 spans 12 residues. The CDR3 protein is CASSLDDSPLHF. Written as DNA, the CDR3 is TGTGCCAGCAGCTTGGATGATTCACCCCTCCACTTT.

This clonotype came up many times. The chain is built from TRBV11-2 and TRBJ2-3, with TRBD2 matching 7 bases. From germline, CDR1 is SGHAT and CDR2 FQNNGV. The V and J ends lost 6 bases and 2 bases, in that order; junction bases with no gene match: 11. CDR3 length: 16 amino acids. The CDR3 region is CASSGEGGGVTDTQYF. In DNA, the CDR3 is TGTGCCAGCAGTGGGGAGGGAGGAGGGGTCACAGATACGCAGTATTTT.

This clonotype was picked up a small number of times. The CDR3 DNA reads TGTGCCAGCAGTCCCACGTACCGGGAGGGGGAGACCCAGTACTTC. It is translated as CASSPTYREGETQYF. The chain is built from TRBV12-3 or TRBV12-4 and TRBJ2-5; TRBD2 aligns across 8 bases. V lost 5 bases and J lost 5; bases outside the gene matches: 10. The CDR3 extends over 15 amino acids.

At least ten counts were recorded for this clonotype. V and J are TRBV5-1 and TRBJ2-1; tentatively, D is TRBD1 (5 bases). The CDR3 covers 17 residues. Trimming pared 4 bases from V and 4 bases from J, leaving 21 bases between. Germline V gene data show CDR1 as SGHRS and CDR2 as YFSETQ. DNA of the CDR3: TGCGCCAGCAGCACCCCCTTCTTGGGGCCGCGGTACAATGAGCAGTTCTTC. Residues: CASSTPFLGPRYNEQFF.

Only a few counts were recorded for this clonotype. The chain joins TRBV5-6 to TRBJ2-5; D is undetermined. CDR1 and CDR2 from the germline V gene are SGHDT and YYEEEE. Deletions cut 4 bases from V and 3 bases from J, with 16 bases between. The CDR3 covers 15 residues. The CDR3 DNA reads as TGTGCCAGCAGCCTGGCCGGTAGTCGCGAAGAGACCCAGTACTTC. It codes for CASSLAGSREETQYF. Supplemented by reference TRBV5-6 and TRBJ2-5, the full variable domain reads DAGVTQSPTHLIKTRGQQVTLRCSPKSGHDTVSWYQQALGQGPQFIFQYYEEEERQRGNFPDRFSGHQFPNYSSELNVNALLLGDSALYLCASSLAGSREETQYFGPGTRLLVL.

This clonotype was counted a few times. The chain employs TRBV11-2 and TRBJ2-7; the match to TRBD2 covers 10 bases. Germline V lookup: CDR1 SGHAT, CDR2 FQNNGV. This CDR3 has 12 amino acids. V trimming: 5 bases; J trimming: 11 bases; junction bases outside the gene matches: 6. This CDR3 is CASSAPGTSEYF. CDR3 in DNA: TGTGCCAGCAGCGCCCCCGGGACTAGCGAGTACTTC.

There are many counts of this clonotype. CDR3: CASSPSREGEQYF. The CDR3 bases are TGTGCCAGCTCACCTAGTCGGGAGGGCGAGCAGTACTTC. The gene calls are TRBV18 and TRBJ2-7, with 8 bases aligning to TRBD2. J was trimmed by 6 bases and V by 3 bases; bases with no gene match: 4. The CDR3 loop spans 13 amino acids. CDR1 and CDR2 from the germline V gene are KGHSH and LQKENI.

V and J are TRBV11-3 and TRBJ2-2; TRBD2 matches at 12 bases. This CDR3 is 16 amino acids long. Germline values: CDR1 SGHNT, CDR2 YENEEA. V was pared by 6 bases and J by 5 bases, with 7 bases of the junction left unmatched. CDR3 in amino acids: CASRSGLAGETGELFF. Here the CDR3 DNA reads TGTGCCAGCAGGTCGGGACTAGCGGGTGAAACCGGGGAGCTGTTTTTT. Looking up the rest from reference TRBV11-3 and TRBJ2-2 gives the full variable domain: EAGVVQSPRYKIIEKKQPVAFWCNPISGHNTLYWYLQNLGQGPELLIRYENEEAVDDSQLPKDRFSAERLKGVDSTLKIQPAELGDSAVYLCASRSGLAGETGELFFGEGSRLTVL.

The J gene is TRBJ2-1, the V gene TRBV9; maybe TRBD2 (6 bases). Germline V gene data show CDR1 as SGDLS and CDR2 as YYNGEE. This CDR3 region has 14 residues. Between the trimmed V and J ends, which lost 1 base and 7 bases, there was a span of 12 bases. CDR3 in DNA: TGTGCCAGCAGCGTATCGGGAGATCTGAATGAGCAGTTCTTC. Its translation is CASSVSGDLNEQFF.

In this sample, this clonotype turned up many times. The J gene is TRBJ2-1, the V gene TRBV29-1; D not resolved. CDR3 length: 11 residues. V was pared by 7 bases and J by 6 bases, with 10 bases between. Germline CDR1 reads SQVTM; CDR2 reads ANQGSEA. The CDR3 DNA is TGCAGCGCGGACCTAGGCAATGAGCAGTTCTTC. Residues: CSADLGNEQFF.

Ten or more counts support this clonotype. J is TRBJ2-3 and V is TRBV9; TRBD2 is a possible D gene (6 bases). CDR1 is SGDLS, CDR2 YYNGEE, per germline. Trimming stripped 4 bases from V and 1 base from J, with 13 bases between. The CDR3 consists of 15 residues. CDR3 region: CASSPLSGGTDTQYF. The CDR3 DNA is TGTGCCAGCAGCCCACTTAGCGGTGGCACAGATACGCAGTATTTT.

The V call is TRBV20-1, the J call TRBJ2-1, with D possibly TRBD2 on 7 matching bases. Trimming removed 0 bases from V and 4 bases from J, with 25 bases in between. The V gene's germline CDR1 is DFQATT and CDR2 SNEGSKA (reference sequence). The length of the CDR3 is 19 residues. CDR3 residues: CSARDAPWGAGDSYNEQFF. The CDR3, as DNA: TGCAGTGCTAGAGATGCACCGTGGGGGGCGGGAGATTCGTACAATGAGCAGTTCTTC.

CDR3 coding DNA: TGCACCTCCCCCACCATCTATGGCTACACCTTC. It encodes CTSPTIYGYTF. This chain links TRBV20-1 with TRBJ1-2, with no clear D. The CDR3 covers 11 residues. Germline CDR1 reads DFQATT; CDR2 reads SNEGSKA (reference sequence).

The rearrangement uses TRBV2 and TRBJ2-7, with D possibly matching TRBD1 (6 bases). CDR1 SNHLY and CDR2 FYNNEI come from the germline V gene. V lost 6 bases and J 1 base, leaving 13 bases between the germline ends. This CDR3 has 14 amino acids. DNA for the CDR3: TGTGCCAGCAGCGTCGGGACAAGATCCTACGAGCAGTACTTC. This sequence encodes CASSVGTRSYEQYF.

This clonotype was seen many times. J is TRBJ1-1 and V is TRBV28, with D possibly matching TRBD1 (5 bases). Germline assignment: CDR1 MDHEN and CDR2 SYDVKM. V dropped 3 bases and J dropped 0 bases, with 14 bases sitting between them. CDR3 length: 16 residues. The CDR3 here is CASSLDGAGMNTEAFF. Here the CDR3 DNA reads TGTGCCAGCAGTTTGGACGGGGCGGGCATGAACACTGAAGCTTTCTTT.

Many counts were recorded for this clonotype. The chain couples TRBV5-1 to TRBJ1-1; D unclear. The CDR3 length is 14 residues. CDR1 is SGHRS, CDR2 YFSETQ, per germline. V lost 4 bases and J lost 0, with 10 bases in between. As DNA, the CDR3 is TGCGCCAGCAGCACGGGCGTCATGAACACTGAAGCTTTCTTT. This encodes CASSTGVMNTEAFF.

The sample holds many counts of this clonotype. The rearrangement links TRBV25-1 to TRBJ2-2, with D perhaps TRBD2 (6 bases). V lost 1 base and J lost 0, with 12 bases in between. The CDR3 is 17 residues long. CDR1 is MGHDK and CDR2 is SYGVNS in the germline V gene. Here the CDR3 DNA reads TGTGCCAGCAGTGAATCGGAGGGAAATACGAACACCGGGGAGCTGTTTTTT. Encoded protein: CASSESEGNTNTGELFF.

The gene calls are TRBV20-1 and TRBJ2-7, with 7 bases matching TRBD1. The germline CDR1 and CDR2 sequences are DFQATT and SNEGSKA (reference sequence). Trimming took 5 bases from V and 5 from J; bases not matched to a gene: 3. The CDR3 loop spans 11 amino acids. The CDR3 DNA is TGCAGTGCTCCACAGGGGAACGAGCAGTACTTC. Translating gives CSAPQGNEQYF.

This clonotype has more than one count but fewer than ten. The chain has TRBV5-1 and TRBJ1-1; D unresolved. The CDR3 sequence is 12 residues long. The germline CDR1 and CDR2 sequences are SGHRS and YFSETQ. The V gene lost 5 bases and the J gene lost 2 bases, with 7 bases spanning the gap. CDR3 sequence: CASSTGNTEAFF. DNA for the CDR3: TGCGCCAGCAGTACGGGAAACACTGAAGCTTTCTTT.

The chain couples TRBV27 to TRBJ2-5, with 11 bases fitting TRBD1. In germline, CDR1 is MNHEY, CDR2 SMNVEV (reference sequence). The ends lost 6 bases at V and 4 bases at J; junction bases unmatched: 13. There are 17 residues in the CDR3. CDR3 nucleotides: TGTGCCAGCAGACCGAATCCGGACAGGGGGCGAATAGAGACCCAGTACTTC. It encodes CASRPNPDRGRIETQYF.

Of note for this clonotype: This may be a read error, as it is one base from a much larger clone. The chain recombines TRBV7-9 with TRBJ1-1; D uncertain. Germline CDR1 reads SEHNR; CDR2 reads FQNEAQ (reference sequence). The length of the CDR3 is 15 residues. CDR3 nucleotide sequence: TGTGTCAGCAGTGGGCCGCTTGGGTTTGGGACTGAAGCTTTCTTT. Translating gives CVSSGPLGFGTEAFF.

V is TRBV5-6 and J is TRBJ2-3, with 14 positions matching TRBD2. This CDR3 is built from 16 residues. The V gene's germline CDR1 is SGHDT and CDR2 YYEEEE. V shed 3 bases and J 6 bases; nucleotides not matched to a gene: 6. The CDR3 protein is CASSSPGLAGEDTQYF. In DNA, the CDR3 is TGTGCCAGCAGCTCCCCGGGACTAGCGGGAGAGGATACGCAGTATTTT. The entire variable domain, with the rest obtained from reference TRBV5-6 and TRBJ2-3, is as follows: DAGVTQSPTHLIKTRGQQVTLRCSPKSGHDTVSWYQQALGQGPQFIFQYYEEEERQRGNFPDRFSGHQFPNYSSELNVNALLLGDSALYLCASSSPGLAGEDTQYFGPGTRLTVL.

The J gene is TRBJ2-3, the V gene TRBV13, with D uncertain. The germline V and J ends were trimmed by 5 bases and 4 bases, with 10 bases remaining between them. In germline, CDR1 is PRHDT, CDR2 FYEKMQ (reference sequence). This CDR3 has 13 residues. The CDR3 DNA sequence: TGTGCCAGCAGCCGGCGTACGGCAGATACGCAGTATTTT. It is translated as CASSRRTADTQYF.

This clonotype was seen repeatedly, ten times or more. This sequence joins TRBV30 and TRBJ1-5; tentatively, D is TRBD1 (6 bases). Germline V gene sequence: CDR1 GTSNPN, CDR2 SVGIG (reference sequence). CDR3 size: 17 residues. Trimming pared 2 bases from V and 0 bases from J, leaving 17 bases between. This chain's CDR3 is CAWSRSLDSYSNQPQHF. The CDR3 DNA follows: TGTGCCTGGAGTCGAAGTCTGGACAGTTATAGCAATCAGCCCCAGCATTTT. Supplemented by reference TRBV30 and TRBJ1-5, the full variable domain reads SQTIHQWPATLVQPVGSPLSLECTVEGTSNPNLYWYRQAAGRGLQLLFYSVGIGQISSEVPQNLSASRPQDRQFILSSKKLLLSDSGFYLCAWSRSLDSYSNQPQHFGDGTRLSIL.

The V call is TRBV6-2 or TRBV6-3, the J call TRBJ2-3, with unresolved D. Germline V gene sequence: CDR1 MNHEY, CDR2 SVGEGT. The V end was cut by 2 bases, the J end by 1 base, with 13 bases between. This CDR3 spans 16 amino acids. The CDR3 spells CASSYLRQPRTDTQYF. The CDR3 DNA reads as TGTGCCAGCAGTTACCTTCGGCAGCCCCGCACAGATACGCAGTATTTT.